The 14 T cell receptor beta chains presented below share a single source sample, sequenced in a study of blood T cell repertoires in COVID-19. TCRdb's copy holds only in-frame clones and misses some; the assay was immunoSEQ multiplex PCR. The table includes approximately 260,000 clones, about 79% detected once. Sequencing was done on a sample of peripheral blood. These receptors all stem from a woman older than 75 with acute or convalescent COVID-19.

This chain links TRBV27 with TRBJ1-5; 7 bases line up with TRBD1. This CDR3 contains 14 residues. The V gene end was trimmed by 7 bases and the J gene end by 2 bases; junction bases not matched to a gene: 5. The V gene's germline CDR1 is MNHEY and CDR2 SMNVEV (reference sequence). The CDR3 DNA reads as TGTGCCAGCAATGGCAGGGGGGGCAATCAGCCCCAGCATTTT. Protein sequence: CASNGRGGNQPQHF.

The chain joins TRBV2 to TRBJ1-5; a weak D match, TRBD1 (5 bases). This CDR3 has 14 residues. V was trimmed by 3 bases and J by 5 bases, leaving 11 bases between them. The germline V gene has CDR1 SNHLY and CDR2 FYNNEI. The CDR3 DNA sequence: TGTGCCAGCAGTGACGGTCAGGGCTATCAGCCCCAGCATTTT. Translating gives CASSDGQGYQPQHF. The full variable domain, rest sourced from reference TRBV2 and TRBJ1-5, is EPEVTQTPSHQVTQMGQEVILRCVPISNHLYFYWYRQILGQKVEFLVSFYNNEISEKSEIFDDQFSVERPDGSNFTLKIRSTKLEDSAMYFCASSDGQGYQPQHFGDGTRLSIL.

The rearrangement links TRBV2 to TRBJ2-1; TRBD2 might be the D (6 bases). The length of the CDR3 is 14 residues. The V gene's germline CDR1 is SNHLY and CDR2 FYNNEI. V lost 4 bases, J lost 2 bases, and 9 bases lay in between. CDR3 residues: CASSGVAAYNEQFF. For the CDR3, the DNA is TGTGCCAGCAGTGGCGTAGCGGCCTACAATGAGCAGTTCTTC.

The chain is built from TRBV2 and TRBJ1-4; D may be TRBD1 (6 bases). This CDR3 is 14 amino acids long. Trimming pared 4 bases from V and 8 bases from J, leaving 14 bases between. Germline CDR1 SNHLY, CDR2 FYNNEI. This CDR3 reads CASSGQGPREKLFF. The CDR3 region has the DNA TGTGCCAGCAGTGGGCAGGGGCCTCGGGAAAAACTGTTTTTT. Supplemented by reference TRBV2 and TRBJ1-4, the full variable domain reads EPEVTQTPSHQVTQMGQEVILRCVPISNHLYFYWYRQILGQKVEFLVSFYNNEISEKSEIFDDQFSVERPDGSNFTLKIRSTKLEDSAMYFCASSGQGPREKLFFGSGTQLSVL.

V usage is TRBV5-1 and J usage is TRBJ2-1; 9 positions agree with TRBD1. The CDR3 runs to 15 residues. J gave up 2 bases and V 4 bases, and 4 bases lay outside the gene matches. Germline V gives CDR1 SGHRS, CDR2 YFSETQ. CDR3 protein: CASSPRTGAYNEQFF. CDR3 DNA: TGCGCCAGCAGCCCTCGGACAGGGGCCTACAATGAGCAGTTCTTC.

The chain is built from TRBV5-1 and TRBJ2-7; perhaps TRBD1 as D (5 bases). Germline loops: CDR1 SGHRS, CDR2 YFSETQ. The CDR3 sequence is 13 residues long. V lost 4 bases and J lost 1, with 9 bases in between. The CDR3 spells CASSMTVSYEQYF. For the CDR3, the DNA is TGCGCCAGCAGCATGACAGTTTCCTACGAGCAGTACTTC.

V gene TRBV3-1 (or the pseudogene TRBV3-2) combines with J gene TRBJ2-6; TRBD2 is a possible D gene (6 bases). V lost 2 bases and J lost 2, with 10 bases in between. The CDR3 has 16 amino acids. Germline CDR1 reads LGHDT; CDR2 reads YNNKEL (reference sequence). CDR3 nucleotides: TGTGCCAGCAGCCAAAGTCGGGGGACTGGGGCCAACGTCCTGACTTTC. This translates into CASSQSRGTGANVLTF.

The rearrangement links TRBV30 to TRBJ1-1; maybe TRBD1 (5 bases). The CDR3 is 15 amino acids. Trimming removed 0 bases at V and 4 bases at J, with 15 bases between. Germline-derived CDR1 and CDR2 are GTSNPN and SVGIG (reference sequence). CDR3: CAWSVRQGLGTEAFF. For the CDR3, the DNA is TGTGCCTGGAGTGTTCGGCAGGGTTTAGGCACTGAAGCTTTCTTT. Looking up the rest from reference TRBV30 and TRBJ1-1 gives the full variable domain: SQTIHQWPATLVQPVGSPLSLECTVEGTSNPNLYWYRQAAGRGLQLLFYSVGIGQISSEVPQNLSASRPQDRQFILSSKKLLLSDSGFYLCAWSVRQGLGTEAFFGQGTRLTVV.

The chain carries TRBV7-9 and TRBJ1-3; no firm D call. Between the trimmed V and J ends, which lost 4 bases and 5 bases, there was a span of 6 bases. This CDR3 has 12 residues. Germline values: CDR1 SEHNR, CDR2 FQNEAQ (reference sequence). CDR3 DNA sequence: TGTGCCAGCAGCTCGTATAGAAACACCATATATTTT. Its protein product is CASSSYRNTIYF. The complete variable domain, with remaining parts taken from reference TRBV7-9 and TRBJ1-3, reads DTGVSQNPRHKITKRGQNVTFRCDPISEHNRLYWYRQTLGQGPEFLTYFQNEAQLEKSRLLSDRFSAERPKGSFSTLEIQRTEQGDSAMYLCASSSYRNTIYFGEGSWLTVV.

This CDR3 is CASRLGDLGSEKLFF. Written as DNA, the CDR3 is TGTGCCAGCAGATTGGGCGATTTGGGCTCAGAGAAACTGTTTTTT. This sequence joins TRBV28 and TRBJ1-4; D unresolved. The CDR3 sequence is 15 residues long. Germline CDR1 and CDR2: MDHEN and SYDVKM. The V and J ends lost 6 bases and 11 bases respectively, with 22 bases between them.

The chain links TRBV2 to TRBJ1-6; D unclear. CDR1 is SNHLY, CDR2 FYNNEI, per germline. CDR3 length: 14 residues. V was cut by 6 bases and J by 5 bases, with 11 bases left in between. The DNA of the CDR3 is TGTGCCAGCAGGATGGGCCCAAATAATTCACCCCTCCACTTT. It encodes CASRMGPNNSPLHF.

V gene TRBV6-5 combines with J gene TRBJ1-1, with 8 bases matching TRBD1. CDR1 MNHEY and CDR2 SVGAGI come from the germline V gene. The CDR3 loop spans 14 amino acids. The V gene end was trimmed by 6 bases and the J gene end by 8 bases; junction bases not matched to a gene: 11. CDR3: CASSPGQGWSEAFF. CDR3 bases: TGTGCCAGCAGCCCCGGACAGGGTTGGTCAGAAGCTTTCTTT.

This clone occurred once. V and J are TRBV19 and TRBJ1-2; 7 nucleotides line up with TRBD1. The V gene end was trimmed by 3 bases and the J gene end by 2 bases; junction bases not matched to a gene: 6. Germline V CDR1 and CDR2: LNHDA, SQIVND (reference sequence). The CDR3 runs 15 residues. CDR3 sequence (DNA): TGTGCCAGTAGTATTCGCCAGACAGGGAACTATGGCTACACCTTC. Translation gives CASSIRQTGNYGYTF.

This clone was seen a single time. The chain employs TRBV29-1 and TRBJ1-1; 7 positions agree with TRBD1. This CDR3 has 13 amino acids. Germline CDR1 and CDR2: SQVTM and ANQGSEA. With V trimmed by 4 bases and J by 4 bases, 6 bases remained unmatched. For the CDR3, the DNA is TGCAGCGTTGTAGGGGGCTTAGGCACTGAAGCTTTCTTT. It encodes CSVVGGLGTEAFF. Using reference TRBV29-1 and TRBJ1-1 for the parts outside the CDR3, the full variable domain is SAVISQKPSRDICQRGTSLTIQCQVDSQVTMMFWYRQQPGQSLTLIATANQGSEATYESGFVIDKFPISRPNLTFSTLTVSNMSPEDSSIYLCSVVGGLGTEAFFGQGTRLTVV.